Shown below are 5 T cell receptor beta chains from a single sample sequenced in a study of blood T cell repertoires in COVID-19. The assay was immunoSEQ multiplex PCR, and TCRdb's table has in-frame clones only and misses some. This sample has roughly 250,000 clones; approximately 86% occur once, and the top ten carry about 3.3%. Sequencing input: PBMCs or T cells enriched from blood (not recorded which). The receptors were sampled from a woman in her forties with acute COVID-19.

This clone is a singleton in its sample. The gene calls are TRBV12-3 or TRBV12-4 and TRBJ1-1; maybe TRBD1 (6 bases). V lost 7 bases, J lost 10 bases, and 13 bases lay in between. This CDR3 spans 11 amino acids. Written as DNA, the CDR3 is TGTGCCAGCACCAGGGGTCCAGGAGCTTTCTTT. It codes for CASTRGPGAFF.

The rearrangement joins TRBV5-1 to TRBJ2-5; a weak D match, TRBD2 (5 bases). The CDR3 spans 14 residues. CDR1 is SGHRS and CDR2 is YFSETQ in the germline V gene. The V end lost 3 bases, the J end lost 7 bases, and 16 bases lay between the germline ends. The CDR3 here is CASSSRFEEATQYF. The CDR3 bases are TGCGCCAGCAGCTCCCGCTTCGAGGAGGCGACCCAGTACTTC.

The chain is built from TRBV19 and TRBJ1-1, with TRBD1 matching over 7 bases. Germline CDR1 and CDR2: LNHDA and SQIVND (reference sequence). The CDR3 has 14 amino acids. J lost 3 bases, V lost 8 bases, and 9 bases had no gene match. CDR3 nucleotides: TGTGCCAGTGTAAGGGGGCCGGGTGACACTGAAGCTTTCTTT. This translates into CASVRGPGDTEAFF. The whole variable domain, filled in from reference TRBV19 and TRBJ1-1, reads DGGITQSPKYLFRKEGQNVTLSCEQNLNHDAMYWYRQDPGQGLRLIYYSQIVNDFQKGDIAEGYSVSREKKESFPLTVTSAQKNPTAFYLCASVRGPGDTEAFFGQGTRLTVV.

In DNA form, the CDR3 reads TGTGCCAGCAGCTTAGTCTCGGGGGTATACGAGCAGTACTTC. Encoded protein: CASSLVSGVYEQYF. The chain has TRBV11-3 and TRBJ2-7; tentatively, D is TRBD2 (6 bases). In germline, CDR1 is SGHNT, CDR2 YENEEA. The CDR3 runs 14 residues. V was pared by 1 base and J by 4 bases, with 11 bases between.

This clone was found once. The chain uses TRBV9 and TRBJ1-5; 7 bases are shared with TRBD1. Germline loops: CDR1 SGDLS, CDR2 YYNGEE. V gave up 3 bases and J gave up 6 bases; unmatched junction bases: 3. The length of the CDR3 is 13 residues. CDR3 in amino acids: CASSGEGAQPQHF. CDR3 DNA: TGTGCCAGCAGCGGCGAGGGGGCTCAGCCCCAGCATTTT. Full variable domain (missing parts from reference TRBV9 and TRBJ1-5): DSGVTQTPKHLITATGQRVTLRCSPRSGDLSVYWYQQSLDQGLQFLIQYYNGEERAKGNILERFSAQQFPDLHSELNLSSLELGDSALYFCASSGEGAQPQHFGDGTRLSIL.